This TCR beta chain was identified in a study of regulatory T cells in long-lasting Graves disease. Many counts were recorded for this clonotype. The germline V and J ends were trimmed by 0 bases and 14 bases, with 24 bases remaining between them. CDR3 size: 15 residues. CDR1 is GTSNPN and CDR2 is SVGIG in the germline V gene (reference sequence). Specified time point: newly diagnosed GD, antithyroid drugs for less than 3 months. Construction of the TCR library relied on RNA isolated from PBMCs. TCR beta libraries were built with iRepertoire HTBI primers and Arm-PCR of CDR3 regions. Via MiXCR, TCRdb re-called the multiplex PCR reads, giving one row per CDR3 protein. The sample has 580,000 or so distinct CDR3 sequences; around 15% are singletons. The same data also went into a second study, on T cells in Graves' hyperthyroidism and ophthalmopathy.

Sequencing used peripheral blood mononuclear cells (PBMCs), obtained at new diagnosis, from a patient treated with antithyroid drugs. The receptor's source is a man aged 18 to 29 with Graves disease. The rearrangement links TRBV30 to TRBJ2-3, with D perhaps assigned TRBD1 or TRBD2 (6 bases each). Here the CDR3 DNA reads TGTGCCTGGAGTGTAGGGACGAGCGGAACCGGGGGCGGGTATTTT. Amino acid sequence: CAWSVGTSGTGGGYF.